The sequence of this T cell receptor beta chain was determined in a study of shared clonotypes between healthy human individuals. For the study at large: Three CD4 naive, three CD4 memory, two CD8 naive and one CD8 memory plate were used per donor.

This clone came up once. Every immunoSEQ plate was one replicate of a subset's evenly spread DNA. Profiled with immunoSEQ multiplex PCR; TCRdb holds only in-frame clones, not every one. Altogether fewer than 2.5 million clones are present, more than 85% being singletons, with the ten largest covering approximately 0.35%. CDR1 and CDR2 from the germline V gene are MNHNS and SASEGT. This CDR3 has 14 residues. Trimming removed 3 bases from V and 5 bases from J, with 13 bases in between. It was into CD45RA+ naive and CD45RA-negative memory subsets that the CD4+ cells were split. The TCR sequence derives from a man younger than 35 in good health. Some clones in this sample may be carry-over from other donors' samples. The V call is TRBV6-1, the J call TRBJ2-5, with a weak D call TRBD2 (6 bases). The specimen sequenced was naive CD4+ T cells from PBMCs. Sample subset: CD45RA+ positively selected. CDR3 bases: TGTGCCAGCAGTGAGTGGGGAGGCGACGAGACCCAGTACTTC. Protein: CASSEWGGDETQYF.